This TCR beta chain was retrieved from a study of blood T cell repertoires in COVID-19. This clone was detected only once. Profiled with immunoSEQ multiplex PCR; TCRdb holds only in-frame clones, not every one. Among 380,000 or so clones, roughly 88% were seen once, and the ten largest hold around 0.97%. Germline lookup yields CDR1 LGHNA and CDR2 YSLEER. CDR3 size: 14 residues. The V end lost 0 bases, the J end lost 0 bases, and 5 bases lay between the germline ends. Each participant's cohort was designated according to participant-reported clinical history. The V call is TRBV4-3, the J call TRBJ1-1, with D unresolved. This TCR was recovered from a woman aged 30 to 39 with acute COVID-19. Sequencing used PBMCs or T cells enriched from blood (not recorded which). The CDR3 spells CASSQDRVNTEAFF. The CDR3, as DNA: TGCGCCAGCAGCCAAGATCGGGTGAACACTGAAGCTTTCTTT.